Below, 13 T cell receptor beta chains from the same sample are listed, as sequenced in a study of shared T cell receptors in the human thymus. Produced via immunoSEQ multiplex PCR; TCRdb's table is partial and in-frame only. The sample yields about 660,000 clones, approximately 90% seen once. This same sample was also part of a study on human thymus T cells.

Input material: thymocytes. The receptors originated from a boy in the first two years of life with a congenital heart defect.

This clone has a handful of counts. This chain connects TRBV6-6 to TRBJ2-4; no definite D call. V was shortened by 8 bases and J by 9 bases, with 11 bases between the two germline ends. Looked up from germline, CDR1 is MNHNY and CDR2 is SVGAGI (reference sequence). This CDR3 comprises 11 residues. Here the CDR3 reads CASQDGPIQYF. CDR3 sequence (DNA): TGTGCCAGCCAGGATGGGCCCATTCAGTACTTC.

The chain carries TRBV6-5 and TRBJ2-1; 10 bases align to TRBD2. This CDR3 comprises 16 residues. Germline CDR1 MNHEY, CDR2 SVGAGI. Unmatched junction bases numbered 6, after V lost 0 bases and J lost 7 bases. This CDR3 is CASSYSKAGGRNEQFF. DNA for the CDR3: TGTGCCAGCAGTTACTCGAAAGCGGGAGGGCGTAATGAGCAGTTCTTC.

CDR3 sequence (DNA): TGCGCCAGCAGCTTGTTATTAGGGACAGGGGACACTGAAGCTTTCTTT. Protein sequence: CASSLLLGTGDTEAFF. The chain has TRBV5-1 and TRBJ1-1, with 10 bases lining up with TRBD1. The CDR3 extends over 16 amino acids. Looked up from germline, CDR1 is SGHRS and CDR2 is YFSETQ. J was trimmed by 3 bases and V by 1 base; bases with no gene match: 6.

The V call is TRBV25-1, the J call TRBJ2-7, with 9 bases identical to TRBD2. This CDR3 has 17 amino acids. Germline-derived CDR1 and CDR2 are MGHDK and SYGVNS. Trimming took 4 bases from V and 0 from J; bases not matched to a gene: 10. The CDR3 region has the DNA TGTGCCAGCAGTGTATTTAGCGGGAGAAGGAGCTCCTACGAGCAGTACTTC. Translating it yields CASSVFSGRRSSYEQYF.

The chain uses TRBV7-2 and TRBJ2-7; weak D call: TRBD1 (5 bases). Germline lookup yields CDR1 SGHTA and CDR2 FQGNSA. V shed 2 bases and J shed 0 bases, with 14 bases lying between them. The CDR3 runs 16 residues. The CDR3 region has the DNA TGTGCCAGCAGCTTAACATTTGGCAGGGTCTCCTACGAGCAGTACTTC. Its translation is CASSLTFGRVSYEQYF. Together with reference TRBV7-2 and TRBJ2-7, the CDR3 gives the full variable domain: GAGVSQSPSNKVTEKGKDVELRCDPISGHTALYWYRQSLGQGLEFLIYFQGNSAPDKSGLPSDRFSAERTGGSVSTLTIQRTQQEDSAVYLCASSLTFGRVSYEQYFGPGTRLTVT.

This sequence joins TRBV12-1 and TRBJ2-7; TRBD1, the table's D call, was not compared with the DNA. TRBV12-1 is a pseudogene locus. The CDR3 runs to 14 residues. The CDR3 loop is CASSPRDSGYEQYF. The DNA for the CDR3 is TGTGCCAGCAGCCCCCGGGACAGTGGCTACGAGCAGTACTTC.

This clone was seen only once. V and J are TRBV21-1 and TRBJ2-5; the D call of TRBD2 is as the table states it, not checked on the DNA. TRBV21-1 is termed a pseudogene. This CDR3 has 18 residues. CDR3 protein: CASSKVGTSGIPQETQYF. The CDR3 region has the DNA TGTGCCAGCAGCAAAGTAGGGACTAGCGGGATCCCACAAGAGACCCAGTACTTC.

The rearrangement links TRBV28 to TRBJ2-1, with D perhaps TRBD1 (5 bases). Trimming left V 6 bases short and J 3 bases short, with 24 bases between. Germline V lookup: CDR1 MDHEN, CDR2 SYDVKM. The CDR3 is made up of 18 amino acids. The CDR3 is CASSLTETVVGDYNEQFF. The CDR3 DNA follows: TGTGCCAGCAGCTTAACTGAAACGGTGGTAGGGGACTACAATGAGCAGTTCTTC.

The chain couples TRBV15 to TRBJ1-1, with 9 bases lining up with TRBD1. Germline V gene sequence: CDR1 LNHNV, CDR2 YYDKDF (reference sequence). The CDR3 extends over 16 amino acids. V lost 4 bases, J lost 3 bases, and 9 bases stayed unmatched. CDR3 protein: CATSNRGQEWYTEAFF. The CDR3 DNA follows: TGTGCCACCAGCAACAGGGGGCAAGAGTGGTACACTGAAGCTTTCTTT.

The rearrangement joins TRBV9 to TRBJ2-7, with D perhaps matching TRBD1 (6 bases). Germline V gene sequence: CDR1 SGDLS, CDR2 YYNGEE. V was clipped by 4 bases and J by 0 bases, with 14 bases between them. This CDR3 contains 15 residues. The CDR3 loop reads CASSPHTGTSYEQYF. CDR3 coding DNA: TGTGCCAGCAGCCCCCACACAGGGACCTCCTACGAGCAGTACTTC.

The sample holds one count of this clone. This chain connects TRBV5-1 to TRBJ2-3, with 7 bases aligning to TRBD1. This CDR3 is built from 12 residues. Germline V CDR1 and CDR2: SGHRS, YFSETQ. V was pared by 4 bases and J by 7 bases, with 3 bases of the junction left unmatched. The CDR3 spells CASSATGNTQYF. In DNA form, the CDR3 reads TGCGCCAGCAGCGCGACAGGGAATACGCAGTATTTT.

V is TRBV15 and J is TRBJ2-7; TRBD1 matches 7 bases. Germline-derived CDR1 and CDR2 are LNHNV and YYDKDF (reference sequence). Trimming removed 3 bases from V and 3 bases from J; junction bases left unmatched: 8. This CDR3 is built from 15 residues. The CDR3 spells CATSRTTGEGYEQYF. CDR3 DNA sequence: TGTGCCACCAGCAGGACTACAGGGGAAGGCTACGAGCAGTACTTC.

The chain carries TRBV5-6 and TRBJ1-2, with TRBD1 matching over 9 bases. Germline V gives CDR1 SGHDT, CDR2 YYEEEE. This CDR3 is built from 14 residues. V gave up 4 bases and J gave up 6 bases; unmatched junction bases: 7. CDR3 sequence: CASSLKTGGDGYTF. The CDR3 nucleotides are TGTGCCAGCAGCCTTAAGACAGGGGGTGATGGCTACACCTTC.